A selection of T cell receptor beta chains follows, all from one sample in a study of early T cells in non-severe SARS-CoV-2 infection. One entry per CDR3 protein results from TCRdb running MiXCR on the 5' RACE reads. The table lists more than 50,000 distinct CDR3 sequences, roughly 12% of them singletons, with 8% to 10% in the top ten. Sequencing was carried out using whole blood. These receptors originate from an adult who was a healthcare worker with PCR-confirmed SARS-CoV-2 infection or an uninfected control (not recorded which). The CDR3 runs from the conserved cysteine through the conserved F or W. D genes are given only for firm matches.

-,TRBV28,13,TRBJ1-2,CASYPARLYGYTF
TRBD2,TRBV29-1,14,TRBJ2-1,CSVPPEAGGPLRFF
-,TRBV15,14,TRBJ1-5,CATSSTGDNQPQHF
-,TRBV5-1,15,TRBJ2-3,CASSLDSTSTDTQYF
-,TRBV20-1,15,TRBJ2-3,CSARRQGMDADTQYF
-,TRBV2,12,TRBJ1-2,CASSERVYGYTF
TRBD2,TRBV3-1,19,TRBJ2-3,CASSQGAGLAGGRTDTQYF
-,TRBV29-1,10,TRBJ1-4,CSVGAEKLFF
-,TRBV6-1,14,TRBJ2-3,CASRDRTSTDTQYF
-,TRBV5-1,14,TRBJ1-2,CASSLGASGIGYTF
-,TRBV5-5,15,TRBJ1-3,CASSLVPSSGNTIYF
TRBD2,TRBV4-2,17,TRBJ2-5,CASSPKITGGPQETQYF
TRBD2,TRBV6-2/TRBV6-3,19,TRBJ2-1,CASSLNPGLAGVGLVEQFF
-,TRBV4-1,15,TRBJ2-3,CASSQDPASTDTQYF
TRBD1,TRBV14,16,TRBJ1-1,CASSLDRGLVNTEAFF
-,TRBV5-1,14,TRBJ1-3,CASSMDPPGNTIYF
-,TRBV11-3,21,TRBJ1-3,CASSFPHYPAYRLISGNTIYF
-,TRBV24-1,14,TRBJ1-2,CATSEPSRAYGYTF
-,TRBV29-1,14,TRBJ2-3,CSVGARGGGDTQYF
TRBD1,TRBV5-6,16,TRBJ2-7,CASSSRTGAVSYEQYF
-,TRBV6-5,15,TRBJ2-1,CASSYSGTFYNEQFF
TRBD1,TRBV28,14,TRBJ1-2,CASRTTGVNYGYTF
-,TRBV11-2,15,TRBJ2-7,CASSSYAEKGVEQYF
TRBD1,TRBV4-3,15,TRBJ1-2,CASSQDRQGASGYTF
-,TRBV6-1,15,TRBJ1-5,CASRKGDRANQPQHF
TRBD1,TRBV14,15,TRBJ1-5,CASSLGTGWNQPQHF
TRBD1,TRBV11-2,14,TRBJ1-4,CASSFDRAGEKLFF
-,TRBV30,14,TRBJ1-1,CAWKIQILNTEAFF
TRBD1,TRBV27,13,TRBJ2-5,CASSYRGRETQYF
TRBD2,TRBV7-2,16,TRBJ2-3,CASSLQAGGLEDTQYF
-,TRBV25-1,10,TRBJ2-3,CATGTDTQYF
TRBD1,TRBV27,15,TRBJ2-7,CASSLRTGGYYEQYF
TRBD1,TRBV7-9,14,TRBJ2-1,CASLEDRAYNEQFF
TRBD2,TRBV7-2,17,TRBJ2-5,CASSLPLGAGGPETQYF
-,TRBV14,15,TRBJ2-3,CASSLGLLTTDTQYF
TRBD1,TRBV7-9,17,TRBJ2-7,CASSFSTNRGIFYEQYF
-,TRBV11-2,18,TRBJ2-2,CASSLGGSWTANTGELFF
TRBD1,TRBV6-2/TRBV6-3,16,TRBJ2-4,CASSTTGFGSKNIQYF
TRBD1,TRBV29-1,14,TRBJ2-7,CSVIRGRAAYEQYF
TRBD1,TRBV5-1,15,TRBJ2-1,CASSSDGQGRDEQFF
TRBD2,TRBV24-1,16,TRBJ2-1,CATSDGTSGFNNEQFF
-,TRBV12-3/TRBV12-4,12,TRBJ2-2,CASSYYSGELFF
-,TRBV11-2,15,TRBJ2-3,CASSFEGSSTDTQYF
-,TRBV28,14,TRBJ2-7,CASSNQKRRYEQYF
TRBD2,TRBV19,15,TRBJ2-2,CASTSGLAGGRGLFF
TRBD2,TRBV4-1,17,TRBJ2-7,CASSPGLSGARWYEQYF
TRBD1,TRBV10-3,12,TRBJ2-7,CAISVQGYEQYF
TRBD1,TRBV6-2/TRBV6-3,16,TRBJ1-1,CASSYRIGQVSTEAFF
TRBD2,TRBV7-2,14,TRBJ2-3,CASSPTSGSDTQYF
-,TRBV4-1,12,TRBJ2-1,CASTPTSGEQFF
TRBD2,TRBV20-1,16,TRBJ2-7,CSASGLAGKRVNEQYF
-,TRBV6-6,15,TRBJ2-6,CASSSGVAGANVLTF
-,TRBV5-1,13,TRBJ2-3,CASGGASTDTQYF
-,TRBV14,16,TRBJ1-5,CASSQGGLHSNQPQHF
TRBD2,TRBV30,20,TRBJ2-1,CAWSMVGTQGLAGPYNEQFF